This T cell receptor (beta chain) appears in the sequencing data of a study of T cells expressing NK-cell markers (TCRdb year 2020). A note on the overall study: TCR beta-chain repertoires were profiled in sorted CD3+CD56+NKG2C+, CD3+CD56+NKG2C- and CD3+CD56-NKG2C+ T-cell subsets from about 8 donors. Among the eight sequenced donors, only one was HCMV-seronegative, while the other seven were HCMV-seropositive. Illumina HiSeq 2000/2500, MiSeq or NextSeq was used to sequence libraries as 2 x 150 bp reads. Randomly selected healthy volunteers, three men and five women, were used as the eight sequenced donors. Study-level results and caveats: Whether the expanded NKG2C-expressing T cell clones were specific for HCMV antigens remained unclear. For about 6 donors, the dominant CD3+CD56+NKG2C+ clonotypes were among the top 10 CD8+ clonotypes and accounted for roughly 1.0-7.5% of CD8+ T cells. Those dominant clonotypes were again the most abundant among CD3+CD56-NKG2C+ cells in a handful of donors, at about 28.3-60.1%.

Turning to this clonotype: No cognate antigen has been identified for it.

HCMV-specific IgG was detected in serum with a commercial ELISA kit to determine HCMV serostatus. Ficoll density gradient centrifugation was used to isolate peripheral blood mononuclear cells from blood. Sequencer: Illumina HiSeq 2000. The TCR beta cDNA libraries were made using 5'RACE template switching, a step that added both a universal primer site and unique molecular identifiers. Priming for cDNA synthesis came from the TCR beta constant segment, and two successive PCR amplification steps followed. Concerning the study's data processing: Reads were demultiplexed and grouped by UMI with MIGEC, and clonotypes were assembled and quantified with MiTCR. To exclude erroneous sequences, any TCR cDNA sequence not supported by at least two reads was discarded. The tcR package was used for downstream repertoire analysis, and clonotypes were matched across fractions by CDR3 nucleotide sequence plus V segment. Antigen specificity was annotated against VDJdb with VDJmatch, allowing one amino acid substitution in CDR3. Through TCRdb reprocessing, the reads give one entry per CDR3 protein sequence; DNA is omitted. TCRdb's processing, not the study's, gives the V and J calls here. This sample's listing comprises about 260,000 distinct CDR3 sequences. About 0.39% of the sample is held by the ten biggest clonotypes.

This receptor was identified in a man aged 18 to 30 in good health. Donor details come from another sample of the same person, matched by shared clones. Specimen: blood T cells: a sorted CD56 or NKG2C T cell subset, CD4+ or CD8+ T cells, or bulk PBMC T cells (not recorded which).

CDR3 reads: CASSPGTSGTDTQYF. The sequence is built from TRBV12-3 or TRBV12-4 and TRBJ2-3; TCRdb calls TRBD2, which cannot be checked without DNA. The CDR3 holds 15 amino acids from the cysteine to the phenylalanine. The protein alone is recorded here.